What follows is one T cell receptor beta chain and its context. Its target is unknown. Time point in this sample: blood at routine non-recurrence follow-up after resection. The data belong to a study of spatial heterogeneity in lung cancer. As for the study in general: Available follow-up PBMC samples, collected a median of approximately two years post-resection, were sequenced. Beta-chain sequences were consistently detected more often than alpha-chain sequences. Study results and limitations: Ubiquitous expanded tumor TCRs were seen in blood more at resection than at follow-up.

CDR1 and CDR2 (germline): LGHDT, YNNKEL (reference sequence). Trimming took off 3 bases at V and 5 bases at J, with 10 bases between the two ends. The CDR3 has 13 amino acids. Unique molecular identifiers, one per molecule, were present on every TCR cDNA molecule. TCRdb re-called the 5' RACE reads with MiXCR, one entry per CDR3 protein. This table has 49,000 or so distinct CDR3 sequences, 12% appearing once. This TCR derives from a male donor with early-stage non-small cell lung cancer. The chain carries TRBV3-1 and TRBJ2-5; D is unclear. The sample consisted of PBMCs, taken at follow-up. The CDR3 reads CASSQQVRETQYF. The CDR3 bases are TGTGCCAGCAGCCAGCAGGTACGGGAGACCCAGTACTTC.